The 13 T cell receptor beta chains listed next were all sequenced from one sample in a study of blood T cells in healthy people across ages. A sample-barcoded 5' primer and a J-beta primer mix were used in a second PCR of roughly 6 to 12 cycles. Using its own MiXCR run on the 5' RACE reads, TCRdb lists one record per CDR3 protein. In the table there are approximately 1,000,000 distinct CDR3 sequences, 35% to 55% of which are singletons. Sequences were obtained from blood. The receptors were gathered from a woman aged 55-70 years in good health.

A remark on this clonotype: Mismatch with germline at one junction end may stem from a read error. The chain couples TRBV7-3 to TRBJ1-2; D ambiguous. CDR3 length: 14 residues. Germline V gene lookup returns CDR1 SGHTA and CDR2 FQGTGA. DNA for the CDR3: TGTACCAGCAGCTTGAGCGGCACCCCCTATGGCTACACCTTC. Translation: CTSSLSGTPYGYTF.

This rearrangement joins TRBV5-1 to TRBJ2-2; D is uncertain. This CDR3 has 18 amino acids. Trimming left V 3 bases short and J 5 bases short, with 23 bases between. Germline CDR1 is SGHRS and CDR2 is YFSETQ. Here the CDR3 reads CASSSGRGRNQPTGELFF. The CDR3 DNA follows: TGCGCCAGCAGCTCAGGCCGCGGCAGAAACCAACCGACCGGGGAGCTGTTTTTT.

J is TRBJ2-4 and V is TRBV20-1; 9 nucleotides align to TRBD1. The end of the DNA fits TRBJ2-7 better, so the J call may be wrong. The CDR3 length is 14 residues. Germline V gene sequence: CDR1 DFQATT, CDR2 SNEGSKA (reference sequence). CDR3 protein: CSATGTGNTYEQYF. As DNA, the CDR3 is TGCAGTGCGACCGGGACAGGGAACACCTACGAGCAGTACTTC.

This clonotype was found a few times. J is TRBJ2-7 and V is TRBV20-1; 7 bases line up with TRBD1. The CDR3 loop spans 14 amino acids. V trimming: 5 bases; J trimming: 0 bases; junction bases outside the gene matches: 7. The germline V gene encodes CDR1 DFQATT and CDR2 SNEGSKA (reference sequence). CDR3 sequence (DNA): TGCAGTGCTCTTGGACAGGTTCTCTCCTACGAGCAGTACTTC. Amino acid sequence: CSALGQVLSYEQYF.

V is TRBV20-1 and J is TRBJ2-1; 8 nucleotides agree with TRBD2. Germline loops: CDR1 DFQATT, CDR2 SNEGSKA (reference sequence). The V gene end was trimmed by 3 bases and the J gene end by 8 bases; junction bases not matched to a gene: 9. The CDR3 loop spans 14 amino acids. CDR3 nucleotides: TGCAGTGCTAGGCCACTAGAGCGGGAGTATGAGCAGTTCTTC. Translation: CSARPLEREYEQFF.

This chain links TRBV20-1 with TRBJ2-1; 9 nucleotides align to TRBD2. TRBJ2-7 matches the DNA end more closely, so the J call is doubtful. The CDR3 consists of 15 residues. The germline gives CDR1 DFQATT, CDR2 SNEGSKA (reference sequence). CDR3 DNA: TGCAGTGCTTCTGGTTCGATAGCGGGAGTCAATGAGCAGTACTTC. This encodes CSASGSIAGVNEQYF.

The gene calls are TRBV6-5 and TRBJ2-7, with 7 bases identical to TRBD2. Per the germline V gene, CDR1 is MNHEY and CDR2 is SVGAGI. V was pared by 0 bases and J by 6 bases, with 2 bases of the junction left unmatched. The CDR3 covers 13 residues. The CDR3 bases are TGTGCCAGCAGTTACTCGCGGGGGAGCGAGCAGTACTTC. It is translated as CASSYSRGSEQYF.

V usage is TRBV9 and J usage is TRBJ2-5; 7 nucleotides match TRBD2. V lost 0 bases to trimming and J lost 5 bases; unmatched junction nucleotides: 10. This CDR3 region has 16 residues. The germline gives CDR1 SGDLS, CDR2 YYNGEE. In DNA form, the CDR3 reads TGTGCCAGCAGCGTAGGGGGAGGGCTAGCTGAGGAGACCCAGTACTTC. Residues: CASSVGGGLAEETQYF. Filled out from reference TRBV9 and TRBJ2-5, the complete variable domain reads DSGVTQTPKHLITATGQRVTLRCSPRSGDLSVYWYQQSLDQGLQFLIQYYNGEERAKGNILERFSAQQFPDLHSELNLSSLELGDSALYFCASSVGGGLAEETQYFGPGTRLLVL.

The V and J genes are TRBV7-9 and TRBJ2-4, with TRBD1 as a possible D gene (6 bases). Between the trimmed V and J ends, which lost 5 bases and 1 base, there was a span of 9 bases. Germline CDR1 reads SEHNR; CDR2 reads FQNEAQ (reference sequence). CDR3 length: 14 residues. The CDR3 DNA sequence: TGTGCCAGCAGCGATGACAGGGCCAAAAACATTCAGTACTTC. It specifies CASSDDRAKNIQYF.

This clonotype was counted many times. The chain couples TRBV7-2 to TRBJ2-4; 7 bases match TRBD2. Germline trimming cut 5 bases from V and 2 bases from J; bases unmatched to any gene: 9. The CDR3 covers 16 residues. Per germline, CDR1 SGHTA and CDR2 FQGNSA. The CDR3 DNA sequence: TGTGCCAGCAGCCCGGGACTACGACTAACCAAAAACATTCAGTACTTC. Translated: CASSPGLRLTKNIQYF.

V and J are TRBV20-1 and TRBJ2-7; D is perhaps TRBD2 (6 bases). V lost 6 bases, J lost 0 bases, and 12 bases lay in between. Germline CDR1 and CDR2: DFQATT and SNEGSKA (reference sequence). The CDR3 totals 13 residues. The CDR3 here is CSAEERVSYEQYF. For the CDR3, the DNA is TGCAGTGCCGAGGAGCGGGTCTCCTACGAGCAGTACTTC.

This clonotype has just a few counts. The chain is built from TRBV9 and TRBJ1-2, with D unclear. V was trimmed by 0 bases and J by 2 bases, leaving 8 bases between them. Germline V gene lookup returns CDR1 SGDLS and CDR2 YYNGEE. The CDR3 is made up of 14 amino acids. The CDR3 DNA sequence: TGTGCCAGCAGCGTAGGATCGGACAACTATGGCTACACCTTC. Protein product: CASSVGSDNYGYTF.

This clonotype showed up many times. The CDR3: CASSSGGAGETQYF. CDR3 bases: TGCGCCAGCAGCTCAGGGGGCGCGGGAGAGACCCAGTACTTC. The chain is built from TRBV5-1 and TRBJ2-5, with 8 bases fitting TRBD1. Per germline, CDR1 SGHRS and CDR2 YFSETQ. CDR3 length equals 14 residues. The V gene end was trimmed by 3 bases and the J gene end by 4 bases; junction bases not matched to a gene: 5.